Each of the 23 T cell receptor beta chains below was sequenced from the same sample in a study of identical twins. One entry per CDR3 protein, called by TCRdb with MiXCR from the 5' RACE reads. The table lists about 1.7 million distinct CDR3 sequences, under 35% of them singletons. The sequenced material came from cord blood. Receptors were obtained from a newborn girl in good health.

This clonotype appeared a single time. The V gene is TRBV12-3 or TRBV12-4, the J gene TRBJ2-4; TRBD2 agrees at 8 bases. The CDR3 is 14 amino acids. The V gene end was trimmed by 6 bases and the J gene end by 8 bases; junction bases not matched to a gene: 9. This CDR3 reads CASSTGTSRDIQYF. The CDR3 nucleotides are TGTGCCAGCAGCACCGGGACTAGTAGAGACATTCAGTACTTC.

The CDR3 DNA reads as TGTGCCAGCAGTTCCGGCACTAGCAGAGAGACCCAGTACTTC. It codes for CASSSGTSRETQYF. J is TRBJ2-5 and V is TRBV27; D may be TRBD2 (6 bases). This CDR3 has 14 residues. Germline values: CDR1 MNHEY, CDR2 SMNVEV (reference sequence). The V gene lost 4 bases and the J gene lost 4 bases, with 13 bases spanning the gap.

This clonotype came up a few times. The chain has TRBV10-2 and TRBJ2-3; 9 bases are a match to TRBD1. The CDR3 sequence is 14 residues long. J was trimmed by 6 bases and V by 10 bases; bases with no gene match: 11. Germline V gene lookup returns CDR1 WSHSY and CDR2 SAAADI. DNA of the CDR3: TGCGCCACCTCCCGGGACAGGGACCTCGATACGCAGTATTTT. It encodes CATSRDRDLDTQYF.

This clonotype has only one observation. Relative to the germline gene, one junction end is altered; a read error may explain this. The chain employs TRBV27 and TRBJ2-1, with 12 bases identical to TRBD2. Germline CDR1 and CDR2: MNHEY and SMNVEV (reference sequence). CDR3 length equals 15 residues. In DNA, the CDR3 is TGTGCCAGCAGTCTAGCGGGAGGGCGGTACAATGGGCAGTTCTTC. Protein product: CASSLAGGRYNGQFF.

This chain joins TRBV27 and TRBJ1-6; no clear D. V was pared by 0 bases and J by 10 bases, with 13 bases between. CDR3 length: 15 amino acids. Germline V gives CDR1 MNHEY, CDR2 SMNVEV (reference sequence). CDR3 sequence reads: CASSLSLDGLSPLHF. Here the CDR3 DNA reads TGTGCCAGCAGTTTATCGCTGGACGGGTTATCACCCCTCCACTTT.

The chain's CDR3 is CASSLLSLSSYEQFF. CDR3 DNA: TGTGCCAGCAGTTTATTATCCCTGAGCTCCTACGAGCAGTTCTTC. This chain connects TRBV28 to TRBJ2-1; D is uncertain. The CDR3 has 15 residues. Trimming cost V 1 base and J 10 bases, with 17 bases left between them. From germline, CDR1 is MDHEN and CDR2 SYDVKM.

The chain couples TRBV7-2 to TRBJ1-4; D is possibly TRBD1 (5 bases). The CDR3 covers 16 residues. V was pared by 1 base and J by 5 bases, with 14 bases between. The germline CDR1 and CDR2 sequences are SGHTA and FQGNSA. CDR3 region: CASSLVVGAANEKLFF. CDR3 nucleotides: TGTGCCAGCAGCTTAGTTGTAGGGGCGGCAAATGAAAAACTGTTTTTT.

The rearrangement uses TRBV20-1 and TRBJ2-7, with 12 nucleotides matching TRBD2. The CDR3 sequence is 15 residues long. V lost 6 bases, J lost 0 bases, and 6 bases stayed unmatched. In germline, CDR1 is DFQATT, CDR2 SNEGSKA (reference sequence). CDR3 region: CSATRTSGTSYEQYF. DNA of the CDR3: TGCAGTGCCACGCGGACTAGCGGGACCTCCTACGAGCAGTACTTC.

The chain combines TRBV5-1 with TRBJ2-5, with 7 bases fitting TRBD2. This CDR3 region has 14 residues. V trimming: 4 bases; J trimming: 4 bases; junction bases outside the gene matches: 7. Germline loops: CDR1 SGHRS, CDR2 YFSETQ. CDR3 nucleotides: TGCGCCAGCAGCGGATCTAGCGGAGGAGAGACCCAGTACTTC. Its protein product is CASSGSSGGETQYF.

The chain is built from TRBV9 and TRBJ1-2, with no clear D. The V end lost 1 base, the J end lost 0 bases, and 4 bases lay between the germline ends. Germline V gives CDR1 SGDLS, CDR2 YYNGEE. The CDR3 is 13 amino acids. The CDR3 region is CASSVSANYGYTF. As DNA, the CDR3 is TGTGCCAGCAGCGTATCGGCTAACTATGGCTACACCTTC.

The CDR3 DNA sequence: TGTGCCACCAGCAGAGATCTCGGCAGGGCAAATAGCAATCAGCCCCAGCATTTT. Its translation is CATSRDLGRANSNQPQHF. The V gene is TRBV15, the J gene TRBJ1-5; perhaps TRBD1 as D (5 bases). In germline, CDR1 is LNHNV, CDR2 YYDKDF (reference sequence). CDR3 length: 18 amino acids. V shed 0 bases and J shed 0 bases, with 15 bases lying between them.

The chain joins TRBV9 to TRBJ1-2; D is perhaps TRBD1 (5 bases). This CDR3 comprises 13 residues. Germline loops: CDR1 SGDLS, CDR2 YYNGEE. The V and J ends lost 0 bases and 3 bases respectively, with 6 bases between them. This CDR3 reads CASSVGGYYGYTF. Here the CDR3 DNA reads TGTGCCAGCAGCGTAGGGGGCTACTATGGCTACACCTTC. Together with reference TRBV9 and TRBJ1-2, the CDR3 gives the full variable domain: DSGVTQTPKHLITATGQRVTLRCSPRSGDLSVYWYQQSLDQGLQFLIQYYNGEERAKGNILERFSAQQFPDLHSELNLSSLELGDSALYFCASSVGGYYGYTFGSGTRLTVV.

The gene calls are TRBV9 and TRBJ2-5; 9 positions agree with TRBD2. Judging by the DNA end, TRBJ2-7 fits better; the J call may be wrong. Germline V gives CDR1 SGDLS, CDR2 YYNGEE. CDR3 size: 14 residues. CDR3 in amino acids: CASSETSGLSEQYF. The CDR3 nucleotides read TGTGCCAGCAGCGAGACTAGCGGTCTTAGCGAGCAGTACTTC.

J is TRBJ2-5 and V is TRBV28; 8 bases line up with TRBD1. The CDR3 runs to 14 residues. J was trimmed by 4 bases and V by 4 bases; bases with no gene match: 5. CDR1 and CDR2 from the germline V gene are MDHEN and SYDVKM. Here the CDR3 reads CASSYLDRGETQYF. DNA for the CDR3: TGTGCCAGCAGTTACCTCGACAGGGGAGAGACCCAGTACTTC.

The gene calls are TRBV24-1 and TRBJ2-1, with D possibly being TRBD2 (5 bases). CDR1 and CDR2 (germline): KGHDR, SFDVKD. CDR3 length: 13 amino acids. Between the trimmed V and J ends, which lost 0 bases and 8 bases, there was a span of 7 bases. The CDR3 DNA is TGTGCCACCAGTGATTTGGGCGGGCATGAGCAGTTCTTC. Translating gives CATSDLGGHEQFF.

This clonotype turned up a few times. The CDR3 DNA is TGTGCCAGCAGCGGCTACCGGACCCTCTCCTACAATGAGCAGTTCTTC. Translating it yields CASSGYRTLSYNEQFF. This chain connects TRBV12-3 or TRBV12-4 to TRBJ2-1; no firm D call. The V and J ends lost 6 bases and 0 bases respectively, with 15 bases between them. The CDR3 totals 16 residues.

This clonotype appeared a few times. The chain has TRBV5-1 and TRBJ2-7; 7 bases are shared with TRBD2. CDR1 and CDR2 from the germline V gene are SGHRS and YFSETQ. V trimming: 4 bases; J trimming: 2 bases; junction bases outside the gene matches: 6. The CDR3 runs to 14 residues. The CDR3 DNA is TGCGCCAGCAGCCGGACTAGTAGGCCCTACGAGCAGTACTTC. This codes for CASSRTSRPYEQYF. Full variable domain (remainder filled in from reference TRBV5-1 and TRBJ2-7): KAGVTQTPRYLIKTRGQQVTLSCSPISGHRSVSWYQQTPGQGLQFLFEYFSETQRNKGNFPGRFSGRQFSNSRSEMNVSTLELGDSALYLCASSRTSRPYEQYFGPGTRLTVT.

This clonotype was seen only once. The J gene is TRBJ2-5, the V gene TRBV4-2; D perhaps matches TRBD2 (5 bases). The DNA matches TRBJ2-7 better at its end, which makes the J call doubtful. There are 17 residues in the CDR3. The germline gives CDR1 LGHNA, CDR2 YNFKEQ. The CDR3 nucleotides are TGTGCCAGCAGCCAAGCCCAGACTAACCAGTTCCACCACGAGCAGTACTTC. Translating gives CASSQAQTNQFHHEQYF.

This clonotype was seen a few times. Here the CDR3 DNA reads TGTGCCAGCAGCCTAGGGAAGCCCAATACCTACGAGCAGTACTTC. Amino acid sequence: CASSLGKPNTYEQYF. V and J are TRBV7-2 and TRBJ2-7; unclear D gene. Trimming pared 5 bases from V and 2 bases from J, leaving 16 bases between. The CDR3 loop spans 15 amino acids. Looked up from germline, CDR1 is SGHTA and CDR2 is FQGNSA.

The table lists this clonotype with a few counts. The chain employs TRBV10-3 and TRBJ2-3; 12 nucleotides line up with TRBD2. The CDR3 is made up of 14 amino acids. V trimming: 8 bases; J trimming: 5 bases; junction bases outside the gene matches: 5. Germline V gives CDR1 ENHRY, CDR2 SYGVKD. CDR3 sequence reads: CAIRPGLAGDTQYF. CDR3 DNA: TGTGCCATCCGACCGGGACTAGCGGGAGATACGCAGTATTTT.

About this clonotype: The junction shows a germline mismatch at one end, possibly a read error. The chain is built from TRBV20-1 and TRBJ2-7, with D possibly called TRBD1 or TRBD2 (5 bases each). Germline V gene data show CDR1 as DFQATT and CDR2 as SNEGSKA (reference sequence). CDR3 length: 13 amino acids. CDR3 in DNA: TGCGGTGCTGAAACCGGGACGGGCTACGAGCAGTACTTC. Protein: CGAETGTGYEQYF.

The chain combines TRBV4-2 with TRBJ2-1; 13 bases align to TRBD2. J gave up 0 bases and V 8 bases, and 7 bases lay outside the gene matches. Germline V gives CDR1 LGHNA, CDR2 YNFKEQ. The CDR3 has 17 residues. The DNA for the CDR3 is TGTGCCAGCGGCGGGACTAGCGGGGTGTCCTCCTACAATGAGCAGTTCTTC. Translated: CASGGTSGVSSYNEQFF.

This clonotype has just a few counts. The chain couples TRBV5-1 to TRBJ2-1; D gene ambiguous. Germline V gene lookup returns CDR1 SGHRS and CDR2 YFSETQ. Deletions cut 1 base from V and 4 bases from J, with 12 bases between. The CDR3 is 15 residues long. CDR3 coding DNA: TGCGCCAGCAGCTTGACCTTCCTAGGTTACAATGAGCAGTTCTTC. The encoded protein is CASSLTFLGYNEQFF.